Below are 4 T cell receptor beta chains sequenced from a single sample in a study of blood T cell repertoires in COVID-19. Profiled with immunoSEQ multiplex PCR; TCRdb holds only in-frame clones, not every one. The sample yields roughly 280,000 clones, around four fifths seen once. The sample was peripheral blood. Receptors were obtained from a man aged 55 to 69 with acute or convalescent COVID-19.

V is TRBV4-1 and J is TRBJ2-5, with D tentatively TRBD1 (6 bases). CDR1 is MGHRA, CDR2 YSYEKL, per germline. V was pared by 0 bases and J by 3 bases, with 17 bases between. The length of the CDR3 is 17 residues. CDR3 in DNA: TGCGCCAGCAGCCAAGATCGTGGCAGGGGACCAAAAGAGACCCAGTACTTC. The encoded protein is CASSQDRGRGPKETQYF.

CDR3 sequence (DNA): TGTGCCAGCAGGAGGGGGCTTAAGACTGAAGCTTTCTTT. Translating gives CASRRGLKTEAFF. The chain combines TRBV27 with TRBJ1-1, with 7 bases matching TRBD1. The ends lost 6 bases at V and 5 bases at J; junction bases unmatched: 6. The CDR3 is made up of 13 amino acids. Germline-derived CDR1 and CDR2 are MNHEY and SMNVEV (reference sequence).

This chain joins TRBV25-1 and TRBJ2-7, with TRBD1 matching over 10 bases. The length of the CDR3 is 15 residues. The V segment lost 4 bases and the J segment 3 bases; nucleotides outside the gene matches: 6. Germline values: CDR1 MGHDK, CDR2 SYGVNS. The DNA of the CDR3 is TGTGCCAGCAGTGCCTCCGGGACAGGGGTCTACGAGCAGTACTTC. Translation: CASSASGTGVYEQYF.

This clone has just a few counts. This chain joins TRBV7-3 and TRBJ2-2; TRBD2 matches at 8 bases. Germline lookup yields CDR1 SGHTA and CDR2 FQGTGA. The CDR3 sequence is 15 residues long. The ends lost 5 bases at V and 7 bases at J; junction bases unmatched: 9. The DNA of the CDR3 is TGTGCCAGCAGCCCCTGGGGGCTAGCGGGCGGGGAGCTGTTTTTT. It specifies CASSPWGLAGGELFF.